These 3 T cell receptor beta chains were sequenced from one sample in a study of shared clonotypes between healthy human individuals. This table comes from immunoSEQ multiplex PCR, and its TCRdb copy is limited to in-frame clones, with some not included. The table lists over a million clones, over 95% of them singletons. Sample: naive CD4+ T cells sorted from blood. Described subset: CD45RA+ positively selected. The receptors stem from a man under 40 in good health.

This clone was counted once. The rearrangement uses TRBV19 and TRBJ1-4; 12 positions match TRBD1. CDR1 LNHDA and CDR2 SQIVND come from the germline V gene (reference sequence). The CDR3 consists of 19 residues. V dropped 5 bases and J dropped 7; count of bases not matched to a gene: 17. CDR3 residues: CASSVPGTGGAAISEKLFF. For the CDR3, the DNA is TGTGCCAGTAGTGTTCCCGGGACAGGGGGCGCGGCGATAAGTGAAAAACTGTTTTTT.

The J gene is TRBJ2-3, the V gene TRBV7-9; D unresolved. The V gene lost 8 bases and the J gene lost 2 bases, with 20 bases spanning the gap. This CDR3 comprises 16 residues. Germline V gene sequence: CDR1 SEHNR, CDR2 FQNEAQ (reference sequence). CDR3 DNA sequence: TGTGCCAGCTACCCCCTAGAACAGAGCGACACAGATACGCAGTATTTT. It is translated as CASYPLEQSDTDTQYF.

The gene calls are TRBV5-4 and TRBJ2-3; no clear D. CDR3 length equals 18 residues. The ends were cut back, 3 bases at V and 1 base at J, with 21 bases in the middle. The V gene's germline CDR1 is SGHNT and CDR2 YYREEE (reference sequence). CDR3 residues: CASSSPLRTALGTDTQYF. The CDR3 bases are TGTGCCAGCAGCTCCCCTTTACGGACGGCTCTAGGCACAGATACGCAGTATTTT.